The next 31 T cell receptor beta chains were all read from a single sample in a study of regulatory T cells in long-lasting Graves disease. Relying on iRepertoire HTBI primers and Arm-PCR of CDR3 regions, the team built TCR beta libraries. TCRdb itself ran the multiplex PCR reads through MiXCR, one entry per CDR3 protein. The profile shows under 450,000 distinct CDR3 sequences, 23% of them singletons. Time point specified: persistent/refractory GD, antithyroid drugs over 5 years with positive TRAb. PBMC-extracted RNA yielded the TCR library. Here the sequenced sample was peripheral blood mononuclear cells (PBMCs), taken when the disease was refractory, from a patient treated with antithyroid drugs. The receptors here all came from a female donor with Graves disease.

This clonotype occurred many times. The chain couples TRBV7-2 to TRBJ1-5; the D gene is possibly TRBD1 (5 bases). V lost 2 bases and J lost 1, with 9 bases in between. The V gene's germline CDR1 is SGHTA and CDR2 FQGNSA. The CDR3 is 15 amino acids. The CDR3 coding sequence is TGTGCCAGCAGCTTAAAGGGGATGAGCAATCAGCCCCAGCATTTT. It translates to CASSLKGMSNQPQHF.

The sample holds a few counts of this clonotype. V usage is TRBV7-8 and J usage is TRBJ1-1, with no clear D. The V gene's germline CDR1 is SGHVS and CDR2 FQNEAQ. The V end lost 2 bases, the J end lost 4 bases, and 11 bases lay between the germline ends. This CDR3 has 14 residues. This CDR3 reads CASSLTRAATEAFF. The CDR3, as DNA: TGTGCCAGCAGCTTAACCCGGGCGGCCACTGAAGCTTTCTTT.

The CDR3 protein is CASSQRTDYNEKLFF. CDR3 coding DNA: TGCGCCAGCAGCCAGAGGACTGACTATAATGAAAAACTGTTTTTT. The chain links TRBV4-3 to TRBJ1-4; D is ambiguous. There are 15 residues in the CDR3. Looked up from germline, CDR1 is LGHNA and CDR2 is YSLEER. Trimming removed 3 bases at V and 4 bases at J, with 12 bases between.

V gene TRBV20-1 combines with J gene TRBJ2-5; 8 bases match TRBD1. Germline CDR1 is DFQATT and CDR2 is SNEGSKA (reference sequence). V was pared by 4 bases and J by 4 bases, with 11 bases of the junction left unmatched. The CDR3 extends over 15 amino acids. The CDR3 region is CSAIGDRGFLETQYF. The CDR3 coding sequence is TGCAGTGCTATCGGCGACAGGGGATTTTTAGAGACCCAGTACTTC.

Many counts were recorded for this clonotype. The J gene is TRBJ2-5, the V gene TRBV5-6, with 7 bases matching TRBD1. V shed 4 bases, J shed 1 base, and the junction held 7 bases outside the gene matches. CDR1 and CDR2 from the germline V gene are SGHDT and YYEEEE. The CDR3 totals 15 residues. The CDR3 spells CASSESGTAQETQYF. The CDR3 DNA follows: TGTGCCAGCAGCGAGTCGGGGACAGCCCAAGAGACCCAGTACTTC.

In its sample, this clonotype was seen a few times. J is TRBJ1-5 and V is TRBV6-2 or TRBV6-3; D is undetermined. This CDR3 is built from 14 residues. Germline CDR1 reads MNHEY; CDR2 reads SVGEGT. The V gene lost 6 bases and the J gene lost 6 bases, with 15 bases spanning the gap. CDR3 nucleotides: TGTGCCAGCAGCGATGGTTTCTTCGGTCAGCCCCAGCATTTT. The encoded protein is CASSDGFFGQPQHF.

Here the CDR3 reads CASSETGEAFF. The DNA of the CDR3 is TGTGCCAGCAGCGAGACAGGGGAGGCGTTCTTC. The rearrangement links TRBV7-9 to TRBJ2-1; 8 positions agree with TRBD1. Germline lookup yields CDR1 SEHNR and CDR2 FQNEAQ (reference sequence). Trimming took 5 bases from V and 15 from J; bases not matched to a gene: 6. The CDR3 has 11 residues.

V and J are TRBV7-9 and TRBJ2-1, with TRBD2 matching 11 bases. The CDR3 has 18 residues. J lost 7 bases, V lost 5 bases, and 16 bases had no gene match. Germline values: CDR1 SEHNR, CDR2 FQNEAQ (reference sequence). CDR3 region: CASSRRTSGPRVLNEQFF. CDR3 DNA sequence: TGTGCCAGCAGCCGCCGGACTAGCGGGCCAAGGGTACTGAATGAGCAGTTCTTC. The whole variable domain, filled in from reference TRBV7-9 and TRBJ2-1, reads DTGVSQNPRHKITKRGQNVTFRCDPISEHNRLYWYRQTLGQGPEFLTYFQNEAQLEKSRLLSDRFSAERPKGSFSTLEIQRTEQGDSAMYLCASSRRTSGPRVLNEQFFGPGTRLTVL.

This sequence joins TRBV20-1 and TRBJ1-5; 9 bases agree with TRBD1. V lost 0 bases and J lost 4; bases outside the gene matches: 4. The CDR3 extends over 15 amino acids. Germline CDR1 reads DFQATT; CDR2 reads SNEGSKA (reference sequence). DNA of the CDR3: TGCAGTGCTAGAGATGGGGGGACAGGGAATCAGCCCCAGCATTTT. Encoded protein: CSARDGGTGNQPQHF.

The rearrangement joins TRBV29-1 to TRBJ1-1, with a possible D match to TRBD1 (5 bases). Trimming left V 6 bases short and J 3 bases short, with 14 bases between. Germline CDR1 is SQVTM and CDR2 is ANQGSEA. This CDR3 is built from 13 residues. In nucleotides, the CDR3 is TGCAGCGTGCTCTCCAGGGAGCACACTGAAGCTTTCTTT. Translated, it gives CSVLSREHTEAFF.

This clonotype was seen repeatedly, ten times or more. The chain employs TRBV6-1 and TRBJ2-7; D call uncertain. CDR3 length equals 13 residues. The germline gives CDR1 MNHNS, CDR2 SASEGT. Deletions cut 3 bases from V and 3 bases from J, with 9 bases between. DNA of the CDR3: TGTGCCAGCAGTGATCAAGCTAGCTACGAGCAGTACTTC. It codes for CASSDQASYEQYF.

The chain links TRBV4-2 to TRBJ2-7; 11 nucleotides agree with TRBD2. V was pared by 4 bases and J by 5 bases, with 13 bases of the junction left unmatched. Germline CDR1 reads LGHNA; CDR2 reads YNFKEQ. This CDR3 has 17 residues. CDR3 sequence: CASSPLGPGLAAHEQYF. Written as DNA, the CDR3 is TGTGCCAGCAGCCCGTTGGGCCCGGGACTAGCGGCCCACGAGCAGTACTTC.

Notes on this clonotype: This sequence may be a read error, since a much larger clone differs from it by one base. The genes are TRBV6-2 or TRBV6-3 and TRBJ1-2, with TRBD1 identical over 8 bases. There are 12 residues in the CDR3. CDR1 MNHEY and CDR2 SVGEGT come from the germline V gene. This CDR3 reads CASSEQGEGYAF. The CDR3 DNA reads as TGTGCCAGCAGTGAACAGGGGGAAGGCTACGCCTTC.

This clonotype has ten or more counts. The genes are TRBV6-1 and TRBJ1-4, with D unresolved. CDR3 length: 17 residues. V gave up 2 bases and J gave up 0 bases, with 13 bases separating them. In germline, CDR1 is MNHNS, CDR2 SASEGT. The CDR3 DNA sequence: TGTGCCAGCAGTGAACAGCGGATGAGGGCAACTAATGAAAAACTGTTTTTT. Protein product: CASSEQRMRATNEKLFF.

This clonotype was seen a few times. The J gene is TRBJ1-1, the V gene TRBV7-2; D is unresolved. Germline V gives CDR1 SGHTA, CDR2 FQGNSA. This CDR3 comprises 14 residues. Between the trimmed V and J ends, which lost 4 bases and 1 base, there was a span of 10 bases. The CDR3 is CASSSLGRNTEAFF. The CDR3 DNA follows: TGTGCCAGCAGCTCCCTCGGCAGGAACACTGAAGCTTTCTTT.

V gene TRBV30 combines with J gene TRBJ2-2; D is tentatively TRBD1 or TRBD2 (6 bases each). Germline V gene sequence: CDR1 GTSNPN, CDR2 SVGIG (reference sequence). The germline V and J ends were trimmed by 0 bases and 4 bases, with 9 bases remaining between them. The CDR3 loop spans 14 amino acids. The CDR3 protein is CAWSVQGGTGELFF. In nucleotides, the CDR3 is TGTGCCTGGAGTGTACAGGGAGGCACCGGGGAGCTGTTTTTT.

This clonotype was observed once. The chain has TRBV18 and TRBJ2-2; a weak D match, TRBD2 (6 bases). Between the trimmed V and J ends, which lost 6 bases and 5 bases, there was a span of 10 bases. The CDR3 extends over 13 amino acids. CDR1 KGHSH and CDR2 LQKENI come from the germline V gene. CDR3 residues: CASSLLATGELFF. CDR3 DNA sequence: TGTGCCAGCTCCCTACTAGCAACCGGGGAGCTGTTTTTT.

This clonotype was recorded at least ten times. The V gene is TRBV7-2, the J gene TRBJ2-7; 10 nucleotides align to TRBD2. Germline CDR1 and CDR2: SGHTA and FQGNSA. The ends lost 2 bases at V and 4 bases at J; junction bases unmatched: 5. The CDR3 sequence is 15 residues long. The CDR3 loop is CASSLPSGRAYEQYF. CDR3 coding DNA: TGTGCCAGCAGCTTACCCAGCGGGAGGGCTTACGAGCAGTACTTC.

The chain combines TRBV7-8 with TRBJ2-1; D not resolved. V lost 5 bases to trimming and J lost 0 bases, with 8 bases between them. CDR1 SGHVS and CDR2 FQNEAQ come from the germline V gene. CDR3 length equals 14 residues. CDR3 coding DNA: TGTGCCAGCAGCCATTGGAGCTCCTACAATGAGCAGTTCTTC. Amino acids: CASSHWSSYNEQFF.

The CDR3 here is CASSSYKSTNEKLFF. The CDR3 coding sequence is TGTGCCAGCAGCTCTTACAAGTCAACTAATGAAAAACTGTTTTTT. The chain joins TRBV9 to TRBJ1-4; D is unresolved. Germline CDR1 reads SGDLS; CDR2 reads YYNGEE. Trimming left V 4 bases short and J 0 bases short, with 10 bases between. The CDR3 totals 15 residues.

This clonotype was observed many times. V and J are TRBV5-6 and TRBJ1-1; D unresolved. V was trimmed by 2 bases and J by 3 bases, leaving 11 bases between them. Germline CDR1 SGHDT, CDR2 YYEEEE. This CDR3 region has 14 residues. CDR3 DNA: TGTGCCAGCAGCTTCACGGGCCAGGACACTGAAGCTTTCTTT. Encoded protein: CASSFTGQDTEAFF.

Regarding this clonotype: The junction shows a germline mismatch at one end, possibly a read error. The V gene is TRBV20-1, the J gene TRBJ2-7; D remains unclear. The CDR3 sequence is 13 residues long. Per germline, CDR1 DFQATT and CDR2 SNEGSKA (reference sequence). Here the CDR3 reads CSARIDGTYGQYF. The CDR3, as DNA: TGCAGTGCTAGAATAGACGGAACCTACGGGCAGTACTTC.

V usage is TRBV11-2 and J usage is TRBJ1-6, with D unclear. Looked up from germline, CDR1 is SGHAT and CDR2 is FQNNGV. V was clipped by 3 bases and J by 9 bases, with 15 bases between them. The CDR3 loop spans 15 amino acids. Here the CDR3 DNA reads TGTGCCAGCAGCTTCTCCCGGGTTTTGTCTTCACCCCTCCACTTT. Translating it yields CASSFSRVLSSPLHF.

Only a few counts were recorded for this clonotype. The chain has TRBV19 and TRBJ1-1; 8 bases align to TRBD1. Germline V gives CDR1 LNHDA, CDR2 SQIVND (reference sequence). This CDR3 has 15 amino acids. V was pared by 4 bases and J by 0 bases, with 4 bases of the junction left unmatched. This CDR3 is CASSRGQAMNTEAFF. The DNA of the CDR3 is TGTGCCAGTAGTAGGGGACAGGCAATGAACACTGAAGCTTTCTTT.

The sample holds a few counts of this clonotype. The CDR3 nucleotides read TGTGCCAGCAGCGATGAGGGACAGGGGAACTATGGCTACACCTTC. Its protein product is CASSDEGQGNYGYTF. This chain links TRBV7-9 with TRBJ1-2; 10 bases match TRBD1. J gave up 2 bases and V 5 bases, and 5 bases lay outside the gene matches. CDR1 and CDR2 from the germline V gene are SEHNR and FQNEAQ (reference sequence). This CDR3 is built from 15 residues.

The V and J genes are TRBV9 and TRBJ2-7, with 9 bases identical to TRBD2. Germline trimming cut 4 bases from V and 3 bases from J; bases unmatched to any gene: 5. This CDR3 is built from 14 residues. Per the germline V gene, CDR1 is SGDLS and CDR2 is YYNGEE. In DNA form, the CDR3 reads TGTGCCAGCAGCCCCGGGACTAGCCTCTACGAGCAGTACTTC. Translation gives CASSPGTSLYEQYF.

This clonotype was counted between two and nine times. The chain has TRBV5-1 and TRBJ1-1, with TRBD1 matching over 12 bases. V lost 5 bases, J lost 6 bases, and 8 bases stayed unmatched. This CDR3 contains 15 residues. Germline V gene data show CDR1 as SGHRS and CDR2 as YFSETQ. CDR3 nucleotides: TGCGCCAGCAGAGGGGGACAGGGGGCTTTCGCTGAAGCTTTCTTT. The encoded protein is CASRGGQGAFAEAFF.

The sample holds many counts of this clonotype. J is TRBJ1-1 and V is TRBV12-3 or TRBV12-4; D ambiguous. The CDR3 consists of 20 residues. V gave up 6 bases and J gave up 0 bases, with 29 bases separating them. The DNA of the CDR3 is TGTGCCAGCAGCCCGTTTCCACTTGGATCTCGTAGTGTGATGAACACTGAAGCTTTCTTT. It encodes CASSPFPLGSRSVMNTEAFF.

This clonotype came up many times. The J gene is TRBJ1-1, the V gene TRBV7-9, with D hard to call. V was clipped by 2 bases and J by 2 bases, with 9 bases between them. The length of the CDR3 is 14 residues. Per the germline V gene, CDR1 is SEHNR and CDR2 is FQNEAQ (reference sequence). The CDR3 sequence is CASSLLSGNTEAFF. In DNA, the CDR3 is TGTGCCAGCAGCTTATTGTCCGGCAACACTGAAGCTTTCTTT.

The V gene is TRBV12-3 or TRBV12-4, the J gene TRBJ2-7; D tentatively fits TRBD1 or TRBD2 (6 bases each). V shed 1 base and J shed 5 bases, with 12 bases lying between them. CDR3 length: 14 amino acids. This CDR3 reads CASSLGGAIHEQYF. CDR3 bases: TGTGCCAGCAGTTTAGGGGGGGCTATCCACGAGCAGTACTTC.

This clonotype has at least ten counts. The J gene is TRBJ1-2, the V gene TRBV12-3 or TRBV12-4, with 7 bases matching TRBD1. The CDR3 loop spans 16 amino acids. The V and J ends lost 6 bases and 1 base, in that order; junction bases with no gene match: 11. CDR3 DNA sequence: TGTGCCAGCAGCCGAGACAGGGCCCCCCTTAACTATGGCTACACCTTC. Translating it yields CASSRDRAPLNYGYTF.